The 22 T cell receptor beta chains below come from one sample, sequenced in a study of blood T cell repertoires in COVID-19. Only in-frame clones appear in the TCRdb table, and some are missing; sequencing was by immunoSEQ multiplex PCR. Here the sample spans over 200,000 clones, 65% to 90% being singletons. The material sequenced was PBMCs or T cells enriched from blood (not recorded which). These TCRs come from a man between 18 and 29 years old who had recovered from COVID-19.

V usage is TRBV20-1 and J usage is TRBJ1-2, with unresolved D. This CDR3 has 14 residues. Germline lookup yields CDR1 DFQATT and CDR2 SNEGSKA (reference sequence). The germline V and J ends were trimmed by 3 bases and 2 bases, with 13 bases remaining between them. DNA for the CDR3: TGCAGTGCTAGTGCCGGAGACCTAAACTATGGCTACACCTTC. Amino acid sequence: CSASAGDLNYGYTF.

The chain recombines TRBV27 with TRBJ2-1; the D gene is possibly TRBD2 (6 bases). CDR3 length: 15 residues. Trimming cost V 7 bases and J 8 bases, with 21 bases left between them. Germline V gives CDR1 MNHEY, CDR2 SMNVEV (reference sequence). CDR3 loop: CASMVGFGGGHEQFF. In nucleotides, the CDR3 is TGTGCCAGCATGGTGGGCTTCGGGGGTGGTCATGAGCAGTTCTTC.

This clone was recorded only once. The chain is built from TRBV18 and TRBJ2-7; 11 positions match TRBD2. This CDR3 has 14 residues. Trimming at V came to 5 bases and at J to 5 bases, leaving 5 bases not matched to a gene. Germline V gives CDR1 KGHSH, CDR2 LQKENI. CDR3 loop: CASSSLAGGDEQYF. In DNA form, the CDR3 reads TGTGCCAGCTCATCCCTAGCGGGGGGCGACGAGCAGTACTTC. Drawing the rest from reference TRBV18 and TRBJ2-7, the complete variable domain is NAGVMQNPRHLVRRRGQEARLRCSPMKGHSHVYWYRQLPEEGLKFMVYLQKENIIDESGMPKERFSAEFPKEGPSILRIQQVVRGDSAAYFCASSSLAGGDEQYFGPGTRLTVT.

This clone was seen just once. The chain employs TRBV14 and TRBJ1-4; 7 nucleotides line up with TRBD1. This CDR3 comprises 15 residues. Germline CDR1 SGHDN, CDR2 FVKESK. Trimming took 2 bases from V and 8 from J; bases not matched to a gene: 8. DNA for the CDR3: TGTGCCAGCAGCCAATTAGACAGGGCGCAGGAAAAACTGTTTTTT. As protein: CASSQLDRAQEKLFF.

The rearrangement uses TRBV10-3 and TRBJ1-1; 10 bases are a match to TRBD1. Trimming cost V 6 bases and J 0 bases; bases outside gene matches: 1. The CDR3 contains 14 residues. Germline CDR1 and CDR2: ENHRY and SYGVKD. CDR3 coding DNA: TGTGCCATCAGCGGGACAGGGGTGAACACTGAAGCTTTCTTT. This gives the protein CAISGTGVNTEAFF.

The chain has TRBV5-1 and TRBJ2-3; 8 positions agree with TRBD2. CDR1 SGHRS and CDR2 YFSETQ come from the germline V gene. J gave up 8 bases and V 6 bases, and 8 bases lay outside the gene matches. The CDR3 consists of 13 residues. The CDR3 reads CASTSREGGTQYF. The CDR3 DNA sequence: TGCGCCAGCACCTCCCGGGAGGGGGGTACGCAGTATTTT.

The sample holds a few counts of this clone. V and J are TRBV15 and TRBJ2-7; 10 bases match TRBD2. Germline V gene data show CDR1 as LNHNV and CDR2 as YYDKDF (reference sequence). CDR3 size: 14 residues. J gave up 6 bases and V 4 bases, and 6 bases lay outside the gene matches. The chain's CDR3 is CATSTPGLASEQYF. The CDR3 DNA reads as TGTGCCACCAGCACTCCGGGACTAGCGTCCGAGCAGTACTTC. Based on the CDR3 plus reference TRBV15 and TRBJ2-7, the full variable domain is DAMVIQNPRYQVTQFGKPVTLSCSQTLNHNVMYWYQQKSSQAPKLLFHYYDKDFNNEADTPDNFQSRRPNTSFCFLDIRSPGLGDTAMYLCATSTPGLASEQYFGPGTRLTVT.

The chain is built from TRBV5-4 and TRBJ2-1; TRBD2 agrees at 10 bases. Germline-derived CDR1 and CDR2 are SGHNT and YYREEE (reference sequence). Trimming at V came to 0 bases and at J to 4 bases, leaving 1 base not matched to a gene. This CDR3 comprises 15 residues. For the CDR3, the DNA is TGTGCCAGCAGCTTGGTACTAGCGGGGTACAATGAGCAGTTCTTC. This encodes CASSLVLAGYNEQFF.

This clone is a singleton in its sample. The chain is built from TRBV3-1 (or the pseudogene TRBV3-2) and TRBJ2-2; D might be TRBD2 (6 bases). Trimming took 1 base from V and 7 from J, leaving 10 bases between them. Germline V gene data show CDR1 as LGHDT and CDR2 as YNNKEL (reference sequence). The CDR3 spans 14 residues. The CDR3 coding sequence is TGTGCCAGCAGCCAAGTGGGAGCGGGCGGGGAGCTGTTTTTT. Translating gives CASSQVGAGGELFF.

The chain is built from TRBV27 and TRBJ1-1, with 7 bases fitting TRBD1. This CDR3 comprises 14 residues. The ends lost 6 bases at V and 6 bases at J; junction bases unmatched: 10. Per the germline V gene, CDR1 is MNHEY and CDR2 is SMNVEV (reference sequence). The CDR3 sequence is CASSITTGSPEAFF. CDR3 nucleotides: TGTGCCAGCAGCATAACGACAGGGAGCCCTGAAGCTTTCTTT.

The V gene is TRBV20-1, the J gene TRBJ1-6; tentative D call: TRBD1 (5 bases). V gave up 3 bases and J gave up 5 bases, with 11 bases separating them. The CDR3 is made up of 14 amino acids. Per the germline V gene, CDR1 is DFQATT and CDR2 is SNEGSKA (reference sequence). The CDR3 nucleotides are TGCAGTGCTAGTGAGATAGGGGATAATTCACCCCTCCACTTT. Amino acid sequence: CSASEIGDNSPLHF.

This chain uses TRBV28 with TRBJ1-1, with D tentatively TRBD1 (6 bases). Germline V CDR1 and CDR2: MDHEN, SYDVKM. The CDR3 runs 15 residues. The V end lost 1 base, the J end lost 6 bases, and 15 bases lay between the germline ends. CDR3 nucleotides: TGTGCCAGCAGTTTATCAGGCGGCTGGGGGCCTGAAGCTTTCTTT. Its translation: CASSLSGGWGPEAFF.

V is TRBV2 and J is TRBJ2-7, with 8 bases lining up with TRBD1. J was trimmed by 2 bases and V by 5 bases; bases with no gene match: 11. Germline V gene sequence: CDR1 SNHLY, CDR2 FYNNEI. This CDR3 contains 16 residues. The CDR3 sequence: CASSPIVDRDTYEQYF. DNA for the CDR3: TGTGCCAGCAGTCCGATCGTGGACAGGGATACCTACGAGCAGTACTTC. Full variable domain (remainder filled in from reference TRBV2 and TRBJ2-7): EPEVTQTPSHQVTQMGQEVILRCVPISNHLYFYWYRQILGQKVEFLVSFYNNEISEKSEIFDDQFSVERPDGSNFTLKIRSTKLEDSAMYFCASSPIVDRDTYEQYFGPGTRLTVT.

The chain uses TRBV7-8 and TRBJ2-5; D gene ambiguous. Germline V CDR1 and CDR2: SGHVS, FQNEAQ. V lost 1 base to trimming and J lost 5 bases, with 14 bases between them. The CDR3 runs 15 residues. CDR3 DNA sequence: TGTGCCAGCAGCTTAGGCCAGGTACTTGGGGAGACCCAGTACTTC. This codes for CASSLGQVLGETQYF.

The gene calls are TRBV2 and TRBJ2-3; 7 bases map to TRBD2. The CDR3 runs to 16 residues. The germline V gene encodes CDR1 SNHLY and CDR2 FYNNEI. V was pared by 3 bases and J by 5 bases, with 11 bases of the junction left unmatched. CDR3 nucleotides: TGTGCCAGCAGTGATTTTGGCGGGAGCCGCGGAGATACGCAGTATTTT. Translation gives CASSDFGGSRGDTQYF.

V usage is TRBV19 and J usage is TRBJ2-1; weak D call: TRBD2 (6 bases). The CDR3 contains 17 residues. Germline CDR1 is LNHDA and CDR2 is SQIVND (reference sequence). V shed 6 bases and J shed 0 bases, with 18 bases lying between them. The CDR3: CASRGRRWASSYNEQFF. CDR3 coding DNA: TGTGCCAGTAGAGGGAGGCGCTGGGCGAGCTCCTACAATGAGCAGTTCTTC.

The genes are TRBV5-6 and TRBJ2-3; 7 bases align to TRBD1. CDR3 length: 13 residues. CDR1 is SGHDT, CDR2 YYEEEE, per germline. The junction had 4 bases not matched to a gene; V was cut back by 5 bases and J by 4 bases. This chain's CDR3 is CASSPTGSDTQYF. The CDR3 nucleotides are TGTGCCAGCAGTCCGACAGGGTCAGATACGCAGTATTTT.

This clone occurred once. V gene TRBV19 combines with J gene TRBJ1-4, with 9 positions matching TRBD1. The V and J ends lost 7 bases and 10 bases, in that order; junction bases with no gene match: 13. The CDR3 is 15 amino acids. Germline V gene sequence: CDR1 LNHDA, CDR2 SQIVND (reference sequence). The DNA of the CDR3 is TGTGCCAGTATTTCCGCGGACAGGGGATCTAGAAAACTGTTTTTT. This translates into CASISADRGSRKLFF.

This clone occurred a few times. This sequence joins TRBV12-3 or TRBV12-4 and TRBJ2-7, with D possibly TRBD1 on 6 matching bases. The CDR3 has 13 amino acids. Trimming removed 6 bases at V and 2 bases at J, with 11 bases between. The CDR3 DNA reads TGTGCCAGCAGGGACAGTGCGGCCTACGAGCAGTACTTC. It encodes CASRDSAAYEQYF.

The CDR3 DNA follows: TGCGCCAGCAGCGCCGGACAGGGCAGGGGGACTGAAGCTTTCTTT. It encodes CASSAGQGRGTEAFF. The rearrangement uses TRBV5-1 and TRBJ1-1; 8 nucleotides line up with TRBD1. CDR1 SGHRS and CDR2 YFSETQ come from the germline V gene. With 4 bases clipped from V and 5 bases from J, the junction kept 10 bases outside the gene matches. This CDR3 region has 15 residues.

The V and J genes are TRBV7-3 and TRBJ2-2; possibly TRBD2 for D (6 bases). The CDR3 totals 15 residues. Per germline, CDR1 SGHTA and CDR2 FQGTGA. The ends were cut back, 6 bases at V and 0 bases at J, with 11 bases in the middle. CDR3 bases: TGTGCCAGCAGAACCGGGACTTCGAACACCGGGGAGCTGTTTTTT. Protein sequence: CASRTGTSNTGELFF.

The V and J genes are TRBV11-2 and TRBJ2-1; 8 positions match TRBD2. This CDR3 has 18 residues. Germline V gives CDR1 SGHAT, CDR2 FQNNGV. Trimming took 4 bases from V and 5 from J; bases not matched to a gene: 16. The CDR3 region is CASSSALLAALWDNEQFF. For the CDR3, the DNA is TGTGCCAGCAGCTCAGCCTTACTAGCGGCCTTATGGGACAATGAGCAGTTCTTC.